Following are 20 T cell receptor beta chains from one sample sequenced in a study of CD4+ T cells in melanoma. Assay: immunoSEQ multiplex PCR; the TCRdb copy retains only in-frame clones and omits some. The sample has approximately 110,000 clones, about nine tenths seen once; the top ten hold 2.5% to 3.5%. The sequenced sample consisted of peripheral blood. The receptor set was obtained from a human donor with melanoma.

The chain uses TRBV4-1 and TRBJ2-5, with 13 bases that match TRBD2. The germline V gene has CDR1 MGHRA and CDR2 YSYEKL. The CDR3 consists of 14 residues. With V trimmed by 4 bases and J by 7 bases, 3 bases remained unmatched. The CDR3 sequence is CASSPGLAGRTQYF. CDR3 sequence (DNA): TGCGCCAGCAGCCCGGGACTAGCGGGGAGGACCCAGTACTTC.

Turning to this clone: Other DNA sequences in the sample encode the same CDR3. The chain has TRBV6-5 and TRBJ1-5; D unclear. The V gene lost 2 bases and the J gene lost 1 base, with 9 bases spanning the gap. Per the germline V gene, CDR1 is MNHEY and CDR2 is SVGAGI. The CDR3 spans 15 residues. CDR3 DNA sequence: TGTGCCAGCAGTTACGGAACGGGGAGCAATCAGCCCCAGCATTTT. Protein sequence: CASSYGTGSNQPQHF.

The chain recombines TRBV15 with TRBJ2-2; 9 positions agree with TRBD2. The CDR3 has 16 amino acids. CDR1 and CDR2 from the germline V gene are LNHNV and YYDKDF (reference sequence). The J segment lost 6 bases and the V segment lost 11 bases, leaving 16 bases of the junction unmatched. CDR3 sequence reads: CAPDRCDSGSSGELFF. The CDR3 DNA sequence: TGTGCCCCGGACCGGTGTGATAGCGGGAGCTCCGGGGAGCTGTTTTTT.

The CDR3 DNA reads TGTGCCAGCAGTTTAGGTTCCAGCAGGGTGAGAAACAATGAGCAGTTCTTC. Encoded protein: CASSLGSSRVRNNEQFF. The chain carries TRBV28 and TRBJ2-1; the D gene is possibly TRBD1 (5 bases). CDR1 is MDHEN, CDR2 SYDVKM, per germline. The CDR3 length is 17 residues. V lost 2 bases and J lost 5, with 19 bases in between.

The chain uses TRBV7-9 and TRBJ1-1; D unclear. V lost 1 base and J 8 bases, leaving 5 bases between the germline ends. This CDR3 is built from 11 residues. Germline CDR1 SEHNR, CDR2 FQNEAQ (reference sequence). In nucleotides, the CDR3 is TGTGCCAGCAGCTTAGGGTCCGAAGCTTTCTTT. The encoded protein is CASSLGSEAFF.

This chain links TRBV6-6 with TRBJ2-5, with D perhaps TRBD1 or TRBD2 (5 bases each). CDR1 is MNHNY, CDR2 SVGAGI, per germline (reference sequence). The V and J ends lost 6 bases and 1 base respectively, with 15 bases between them. The CDR3 loop spans 15 amino acids. CDR3 sequence (DNA): TGTGCCAGCAGGGGGACGGTCGCCCCCCAAGAGACCCAGTACTTC. This codes for CASRGTVAPQETQYF.

This chain uses TRBV19 with TRBJ1-5; D might be TRBD1 (6 bases). The CDR3 consists of 14 residues. Germline-derived CDR1 and CDR2 are LNHDA and SQIVND (reference sequence). Trimming pared 9 bases from V and 2 bases from J, leaving 14 bases between. CDR3 residues: CASSTGRRNQPQHF. The CDR3 region has the DNA TGTGCCAGCTCTACAGGGAGGCGCAATCAGCCCCAGCATTTT.

V is TRBV5-1 and J is TRBJ1-4; TRBD1 matches at 8 bases. V was pared by 4 bases and J by 8 bases, with 7 bases of the junction left unmatched. The CDR3 totals 14 residues. The germline V gene encodes CDR1 SGHRS and CDR2 YFSETQ. The CDR3, as DNA: TGCGCCAGCAGCGGACAGGGATCTATGGAAAAACTGTTTTTT. It yields the protein CASSGQGSMEKLFF. Full variable domain (remainder filled in from reference TRBV5-1 and TRBJ1-4): KAGVTQTPRYLIKTRGQQVTLSCSPISGHRSVSWYQQTPGQGLQFLFEYFSETQRNKGNFPGRFSGRQFSNSRSEMNVSTLELGDSALYLCASSGQGSMEKLFFGSGTQLSVL.

This chain connects TRBV6-5 to TRBJ2-5, with 7 bases that match TRBD1. Judging by the DNA end, TRBJ2-7 fits better; the J call may be wrong. Germline V lookup: CDR1 MNHEY, CDR2 SVGAGI. This CDR3 is 15 amino acids long. The chain's CDR3 is CASSYSIAGGYEQYF. CDR3 coding DNA: TGTGCCAGCAGTTACTCGATAGCAGGGGGCTACGAGCAGTACTTC.

The CDR3 reads CASSYSSGRGDTQYF. The CDR3 DNA is TGTGCCAGCAGTTACTCTAGCGGGAGAGGGGATACGCAGTATTTT. The chain links TRBV6-6 to TRBJ2-3, with 9 bases lining up with TRBD2. The CDR3 contains 15 residues. Trimming at V came to 0 bases and at J to 6 bases, leaving 4 bases not matched to a gene. CDR1 and CDR2 (germline): MNHNY, SVGAGI (reference sequence).

The chain employs TRBV14 and TRBJ2-7; D unclear. The CDR3 contains 13 residues. Per the germline V gene, CDR1 is SGHDN and CDR2 is FVKESK. Trimming removed 4 bases from V and 3 bases from J, with 10 bases in between. The CDR3 DNA reads TGTGCCAGCAGCCTAGCCTCAGGCTACGAGCAGTACTTC. It yields the protein CASSLASGYEQYF.

The chain couples TRBV14 to TRBJ2-7, with D possibly TRBD1 on 6 matching bases. CDR3 length: 16 residues. V lost 2 bases and J 1 base, leaving 15 bases between the germline ends. Germline V gene lookup returns CDR1 SGHDN and CDR2 FVKESK. CDR3 in DNA: TGTGCCAGCAGCCAACGCGTTGGGGGCCTTTCCTACGAGCAGTACTTC. This encodes CASSQRVGGLSYEQYF.

The chain carries TRBV18 and TRBJ1-6; possibly TRBD1 for D (6 bases). The V and J ends lost 4 bases and 8 bases respectively, with 9 bases between them. Germline assignment: CDR1 KGHSH and CDR2 LQKENI. This CDR3 is built from 13 residues. CDR3 loop: CASSQGGDSPLHF. The DNA for the CDR3 is TGTGCCAGCTCACAGGGGGGGGATTCACCCCTCCACTTT.

This chain links TRBV6-5 with TRBJ1-5; D unclear. The CDR3 totals 12 residues. V was cut by 5 bases and J by 3 bases, with 5 bases left in between. Germline V gives CDR1 MNHEY, CDR2 SVGAGI. DNA for the CDR3: TGTGCCAGCAGTCTAGACAATCAGCCCCAGCATTTT. It yields the protein CASSLDNQPQHF.

The chain couples TRBV29-1 to TRBJ1-2, with 8 bases lining up with TRBD1. Germline V gene sequence: CDR1 SQVTM, CDR2 ANQGSEA. There are 13 residues in the CDR3. The V and J ends lost 5 bases and 6 bases, in that order; junction bases with no gene match: 8. In DNA form, the CDR3 reads TGCAGCGTTTTAATGAGGGACAGGAATGGCTACACCTTC. Its translation: CSVLMRDRNGYTF.

V and J are TRBV7-6 and TRBJ2-7, with 10 bases identical to TRBD1. Losses at the gene ends were 5 bases for V and 2 bases for J; bases not matched to a gene: 3. The CDR3 loop spans 14 amino acids. In germline, CDR1 is SGHVS, CDR2 FNYEAQ. In DNA form, the CDR3 reads TGTGCCAGCAGCCCGGGGACAGGGGCCTACGAGCAGTACTTC. Translation: CASSPGTGAYEQYF.

This chain uses TRBV6-1 with TRBJ2-2, with no clear D. CDR1 is MNHNS and CDR2 is SASEGT in the germline V gene. This CDR3 comprises 16 residues. The ends were cut back, 4 bases at V and 6 bases at J, with 18 bases in the middle. CDR3 sequence: CASSVPASSIAGELFF. CDR3 coding DNA: TGTGCCAGCAGTGTACCAGCCTCGAGTATAGCCGGGGAGCTGTTTTTT.

The rearrangement links TRBV11-1 to TRBJ2-3, with D perhaps TRBD1 or TRBD2 (5 bases each). Germline V gives CDR1 SGHAT, CDR2 FQDESV (reference sequence). The CDR3 consists of 15 residues. V was shortened by 4 bases and J by 5 bases, with 16 bases between the two germline ends. CDR3 DNA sequence: TGTGCCAGCAGCTCCACCGGGGCGGCTGGAGATACGCAGTATTTT. Its translation: CASSSTGAAGDTQYF.

The chain combines TRBV5-1 with TRBJ2-7; 10 bases line up with TRBD2. Germline CDR1 is SGHRS and CDR2 is YFSETQ. The CDR3 has 15 residues. Unmatched junction bases numbered 3, after V lost 3 bases and J lost 0 bases. DNA of the CDR3: TGCGCCAGCAGCTCGGTAGCGGGGGGCTCCTACGAGCAGTACTTC. Protein: CASSSVAGGSYEQYF.

The rearrangement links TRBV5-1 to TRBJ2-7; the match to TRBD2 covers 7 bases. After removal of 1 base from V and 2 bases from J, the junction contained 6 bases not matched to a gene. This CDR3 contains 15 residues. CDR1 SGHRS and CDR2 YFSETQ come from the germline V gene. The CDR3 DNA follows: TGCGCCAGCAGCTTGATTCCGGGGGGTACCTACGAGCAGTACTTC. Its translation: CASSLIPGGTYEQYF.